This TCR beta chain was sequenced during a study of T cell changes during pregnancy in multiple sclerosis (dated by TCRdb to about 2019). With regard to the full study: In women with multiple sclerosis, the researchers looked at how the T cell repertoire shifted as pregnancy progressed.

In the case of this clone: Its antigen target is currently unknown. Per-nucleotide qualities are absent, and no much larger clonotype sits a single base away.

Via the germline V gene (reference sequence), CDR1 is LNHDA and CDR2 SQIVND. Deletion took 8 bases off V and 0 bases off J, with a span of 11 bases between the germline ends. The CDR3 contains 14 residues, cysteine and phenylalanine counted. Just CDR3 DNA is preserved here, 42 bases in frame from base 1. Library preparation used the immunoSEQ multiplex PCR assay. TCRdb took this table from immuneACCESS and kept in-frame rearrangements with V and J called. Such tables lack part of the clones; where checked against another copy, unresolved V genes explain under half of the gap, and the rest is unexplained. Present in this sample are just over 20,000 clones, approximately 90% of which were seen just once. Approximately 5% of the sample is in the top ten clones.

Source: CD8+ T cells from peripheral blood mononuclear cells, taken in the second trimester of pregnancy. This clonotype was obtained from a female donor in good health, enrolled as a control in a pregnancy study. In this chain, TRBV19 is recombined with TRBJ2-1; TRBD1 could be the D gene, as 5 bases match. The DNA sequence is TGTGCCAGTGAACAGGAGTTCTCCTACAATGAGCAGTTCTTC. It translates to CASEQEFSYNEQFF.